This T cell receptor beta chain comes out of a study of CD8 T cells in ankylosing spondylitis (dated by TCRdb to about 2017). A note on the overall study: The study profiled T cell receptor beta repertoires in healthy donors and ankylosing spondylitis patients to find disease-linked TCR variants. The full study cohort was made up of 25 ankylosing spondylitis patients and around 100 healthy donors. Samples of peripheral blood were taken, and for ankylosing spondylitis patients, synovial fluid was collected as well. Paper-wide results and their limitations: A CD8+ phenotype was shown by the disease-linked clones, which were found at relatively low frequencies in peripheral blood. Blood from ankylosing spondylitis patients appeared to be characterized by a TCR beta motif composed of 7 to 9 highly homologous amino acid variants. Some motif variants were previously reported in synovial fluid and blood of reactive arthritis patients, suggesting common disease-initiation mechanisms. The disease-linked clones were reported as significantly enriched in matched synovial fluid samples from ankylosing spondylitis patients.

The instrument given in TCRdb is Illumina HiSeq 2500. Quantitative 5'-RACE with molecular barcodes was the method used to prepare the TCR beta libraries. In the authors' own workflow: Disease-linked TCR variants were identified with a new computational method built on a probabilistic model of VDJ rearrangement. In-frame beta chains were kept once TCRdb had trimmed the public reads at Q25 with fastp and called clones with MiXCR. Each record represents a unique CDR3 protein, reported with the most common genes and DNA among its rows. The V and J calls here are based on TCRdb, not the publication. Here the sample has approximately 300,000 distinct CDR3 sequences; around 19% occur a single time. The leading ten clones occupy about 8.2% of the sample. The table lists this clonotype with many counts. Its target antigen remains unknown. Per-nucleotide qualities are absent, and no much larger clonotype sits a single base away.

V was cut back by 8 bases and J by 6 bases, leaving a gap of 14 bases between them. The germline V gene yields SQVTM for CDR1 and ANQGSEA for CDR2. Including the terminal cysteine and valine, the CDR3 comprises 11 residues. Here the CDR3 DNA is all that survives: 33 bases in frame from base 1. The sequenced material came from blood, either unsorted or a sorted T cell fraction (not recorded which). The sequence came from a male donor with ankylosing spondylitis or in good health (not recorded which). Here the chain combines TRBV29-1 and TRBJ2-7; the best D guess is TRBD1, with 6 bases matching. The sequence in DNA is TGCAGCTTATTAAACAGGGTCGAGCAGTACGTC. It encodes CSLLNRVEQYV.